Listed below are T cell receptor beta chains from one sample, sequenced in a study of T cells in localized non-small cell lung cancer. Assay used: immunoSEQ multiplex PCR; TCRdb lists only in-frame clones, some missing. The top ten clones hold around 3% of a sample with around 28,000 clones, approximately 91% of them seen once. The sequences come from peripheral blood, collected before any cancer treatment. The receptors come from an older female donor with stage I lung adenocarcinoma. The CDR3 runs from the conserved cysteine through the conserved F or W. Fields, in order: V gene, J gene, clone size, D gene, CDR3 DNA, CDR3 protein. A D gene is named only where the DNA matches it firmly. Clone size is not always given. Where it is, it says once, few, many or a class for expanded clones.

V gene: TRBV28
J gene: TRBJ1-4
clone size: NA
D gene: TRBD1
CDR3 DNA: TGTGCCAGCAGCCAGGACAGGGGTTCGAAAAAACTGTTTTTT
CDR3 protein: CASSQDRGSKKLFF

V gene: TRBV13
J gene: TRBJ2-7
clone size: NA
D gene: TRBD1
CDR3 DNA: TGTGCCAGCAGCTCGGACAGGGGTTCCTACGAGCAGTACTTC
CDR3 protein: CASSSDRGSYEQYF

V gene: TRBV29-1
J gene: TRBJ1-1
clone size: NA
D gene: NA
CDR3 DNA: TGCAGCGTTAAACAGGGTCTGGACACTGAAGCTTTCTTT
CDR3 protein: CSVKQGLDTEAFF

V gene: TRBV7-2
J gene: TRBJ2-3
clone size: NA
D gene: NA
CDR3 DNA: TGTGCCAGCAGCTTGGGGGTAAAGGATACGCAGTATTTT
CDR3 protein: CASSLGVKDTQYF

V gene: TRBV5-1
J gene: TRBJ2-2
clone size: NA
D gene: NA
CDR3 DNA: TGCGCCAGCAGCTTGGGAGGGGAGGACGGGGAGCTGTTTTTT
CDR3 protein: CASSLGGEDGELFF

V gene: TRBV7-2
J gene: TRBJ2-1
clone size: NA
D gene: NA
CDR3 DNA: TGTGCCAGCAGCTTAAGGTACAATGAGCAGTTCTTC
CDR3 protein: CASSLRYNEQFF

V gene: TRBV7-2
J gene: TRBJ1-2
clone size: NA
D gene: NA
CDR3 DNA: TGTGCCAGCAGCTCGGAGGGACATCCTAGGTATGGCTACACCTTC
CDR3 protein: CASSSEGHPRYGYTF

V gene: TRBV7-3
J gene: TRBJ2-1
clone size: NA
D gene: TRBD2
CDR3 DNA: TGTGCCTCGGGACTACCATCGCCCAATGAGCAGTTCTTC
CDR3 protein: CASGLPSPNEQFF

V gene: TRBV7-2
J gene: TRBJ2-7
clone size: NA
D gene: NA
CDR3 DNA: TGTGCCAGCAGCTTGTCTAGCTCCTACGAGCAGTACTTC
CDR3 protein: CASSLSSSYEQYF

V gene: TRBV4-2
J gene: TRBJ2-1
clone size: NA
D gene: NA
CDR3 DNA: TGTGCCAGCAGCCCAAGGAGTCTAAATGAGCAGTTCTTC
CDR3 protein: CASSPRSLNEQFF

V gene: TRBV19
J gene: TRBJ2-2
clone size: NA
D gene: NA
CDR3 DNA: TGTGCCAGTAGTACTTACACCGGGGAGCTGTTTTTT
CDR3 protein: CASSTYTGELFF

V gene: TRBV9
J gene: TRBJ2-1
clone size: NA
D gene: NA
CDR3 DNA: TGTGCCAGCAGCGCTGGAAACCACAATGAGCAGTTCTTC
CDR3 protein: CASSAGNHNEQFF

V gene: TRBV7-2
J gene: TRBJ1-5
clone size: NA
D gene: NA
CDR3 DNA: TGTGCCAGCAGCACCCGACCGAGCAATCAGCCCCAGCATTTT
CDR3 protein: CASSTRPSNQPQHF

V gene: TRBV14
J gene: TRBJ1-1
clone size: NA
D gene: TRBD1
CDR3 DNA: TGTGCCAGCAGCCAGCCGGGACAGGGTACGACTGAAGCTTTCTTT
CDR3 protein: CASSQPGQGTTEAFF

V gene: TRBV7-2
J gene: TRBJ2-5
clone size: NA
D gene: NA
CDR3 DNA: TGTGCCAGCAGCTTGTCACAGACGGGGACCCAGTACTTC
CDR3 protein: CASSLSQTGTQYF

V gene: TRBV5-8
J gene: TRBJ2-3
clone size: NA
D gene: NA
CDR3 DNA: TGTGCCAGCAGCTTTAGCAGCACAGATACGCAGTATTTT
CDR3 protein: CASSFSSTDTQYF

V gene: TRBV6-1
J gene: TRBJ2-7
clone size: NA
D gene: NA
CDR3 DNA: TGTGCCAGCAGTTCACAGGGCTACGAGCAGTACTTC
CDR3 protein: CASSSQGYEQYF

V gene: TRBV2
J gene: TRBJ2-7
clone size: NA
D gene: NA
CDR3 DNA: TGTGCCAGCAGTGAGGAGCTAGGCCGACTCTACGAGCAGTACTTC
CDR3 protein: CASSEELGRLYEQYF

V gene: TRBV9
J gene: TRBJ2-3
clone size: NA
D gene: TRBD2
CDR3 DNA: TGTGCCAGCAGCGCCAAAGGGGCGGGAGGGCCTACAGATACGCAGTATTTT
CDR3 protein: CASSAKGAGGPTDTQYF

V gene: TRBV7-3
J gene: TRBJ2-2
clone size: NA
D gene: TRBD2
CDR3 DNA: TGTGCCAGCAGCTTAATGGGGACTAGCGGCCTCGGGGAGCTGTTTTTT
CDR3 protein: CASSLMGTSGLGELFF

V gene: TRBV28
J gene: TRBJ2-1
clone size: few
D gene: TRBD2
CDR3 DNA: TGTGCCAGCAGTTTTGGGATCGGACTAGCGGGAGGAGATGAGCAGTTCTTC
CDR3 protein: CASSFGIGLAGGDEQFF

V gene: TRBV29-1
J gene: TRBJ2-3
clone size: NA
D gene: NA
CDR3 DNA: TGCAGCCTTTGTCCCTCGGCCTCCGATACGCAGTATTTT
CDR3 protein: CSLCPSASDTQYF

V gene: TRBV18
J gene: TRBJ2-7
clone size: NA
D gene: NA
CDR3 DNA: TGTGCCAGCTCACCCGGGACAAGGGCCTACGAGCAGTACTTC
CDR3 protein: CASSPGTRAYEQYF

V gene: TRBV30
J gene: TRBJ1-4
clone size: NA
D gene: NA
CDR3 DNA: TGTGCCTGGAGCGCAATGGGGGGGGAACTGTTTTTT
CDR3 protein: CAWSAMGGELFF

V gene: TRBV12-5
J gene: TRBJ2-7
clone size: NA
D gene: NA
CDR3 DNA: TGTGCTAGTGGTTTAGGGGCCACCTACGAGCAGTACTTC
CDR3 protein: CASGLGATYEQYF

V gene: TRBV5-4
J gene: TRBJ2-7
clone size: NA
D gene: TRBD2
CDR3 DNA: TGTGCCAGCAGCACCGGGACTAGCGAGTACGAGCAGTACTTC
CDR3 protein: CASSTGTSEYEQYF

V gene: TRBV28
J gene: TRBJ1-5
clone size: NA
D gene: NA
CDR3 DNA: TGTGCCAGCAGTTTTCTGCTGGGTAGCAATCAGCCCCAGCATTTT
CDR3 protein: CASSFLLGSNQPQHF

V gene: TRBV2
J gene: TRBJ1-1
clone size: NA
D gene: NA
CDR3 DNA: TGTGCCAGCAGCGGGGCGGACGAAGCTTTCTTT
CDR3 protein: CASSGADEAFF

V gene: TRBV11-2
J gene: TRBJ2-5
clone size: once
D gene: NA
CDR3 DNA: TGTGCCAGCAGCTCGACCCCTAGCGTAATACAAGAGACCCAGTACTTC
CDR3 protein: CASSSTPSVIQETQYF

V gene: TRBV4-1
J gene: TRBJ1-1
clone size: NA
D gene: NA
CDR3 DNA: TGCGCCAGCAGCCAAGCTCCGGGACAGAACACTGAAGCTTTCTTT
CDR3 protein: CASSQAPGQNTEAFF

V gene: TRBV28
J gene: TRBJ2-7
clone size: NA
D gene: NA
CDR3 DNA: TGTGCCAGCAGCCCGGCAGGGCGCGAGCAGTACTTC
CDR3 protein: CASSPAGREQYF

V gene: TRBV7-2
J gene: TRBJ2-1
clone size: NA
D gene: TRBD2
CDR3 DNA: TGTGCCAGCAGCCTCCAGCGGGAAGTGGGATACAATGAGCAGTTCTTC
CDR3 protein: CASSLQREVGYNEQFF

V gene: TRBV13
J gene: TRBJ2-5
clone size: NA
D gene: NA
CDR3 DNA: TGTGCCAGCAGCTTAGGGTCAGGGCAAGGGACCCAGTACTTC
CDR3 protein: CASSLGSGQGTQYF

V gene: TRBV9
J gene: TRBJ2-2
clone size: NA
D gene: NA
CDR3 DNA: TGTGCCAGCAGCGTAGAATTTGTCCCCGGGGAGCTGTTTTTT
CDR3 protein: CASSVEFVPGELFF

V gene: TRBV2
J gene: TRBJ2-1
clone size: NA
D gene: NA
CDR3 DNA: TGTGCCAGCAGGGAGGGACCTTTAAATGAGCAGTTCTTC
CDR3 protein: CASREGPLNEQFF

V gene: TRBV14
J gene: TRBJ2-6
clone size: NA
D gene: NA
CDR3 DNA: TGTGCCAGCAGCCAAGATTTTGGCTCTGGGGCCAACGTCCTGACTTTC
CDR3 protein: CASSQDFGSGANVLTF

V gene: TRBV6-1
J gene: TRBJ1-3
clone size: NA
D gene: NA
CDR3 DNA: TGTGCCAGCAGTGCCCGGGAAACTGGAAACACCATATATTTT
CDR3 protein: CASSARETGNTIYF

V gene: TRBV4-3
J gene: TRBJ1-2
clone size: NA
D gene: NA
CDR3 DNA: TGCGCCAGCAGCCCCGGGACCCAAGATGGCTACACCTTC
CDR3 protein: CASSPGTQDGYTF

V gene: TRBV2
J gene: TRBJ2-7
clone size: NA
D gene: TRBD1
CDR3 DNA: TGTGCCAGCAGTTGGGACAGGCATCGCGAGCAGTACTTC
CDR3 protein: CASSWDRHREQYF

V gene: TRBV29-1
J gene: TRBJ2-3
clone size: NA
D gene: TRBD2
CDR3 DNA: TGCAGCGGCCGGCTGACTAGCGGGACCGCAGCCGGGTTT
CDR3 protein: CSGRLTSGTAAGF

V gene: TRBV14
J gene: TRBJ2-7
clone size: NA
D gene: TRBD2
CDR3 DNA: TGTGCCAGCAGCCGGACAGGGGTAAAACTAGCGGGAGCCTACGAGCAGTACTTC
CDR3 protein: CASSRTGVKLAGAYEQYF

V gene: TRBV10-1
J gene: TRBJ2-2
clone size: NA
D gene: TRBD1
CDR3 DNA: TGCGCCAGCAGTGAGCCAGGGGACAGGACCGACACCGGGGAGCTGTTTTTT
CDR3 protein: CASSEPGDRTDTGELFF

V gene: TRBV7-9
J gene: TRBJ2-7
clone size: once
D gene: NA
CDR3 DNA: TGTGCCAGCACGGAGGGACCCCCAAGGATCTACGAGCAGTACTTC
CDR3 protein: CASTEGPPRIYEQYF

V gene: TRBV27
J gene: TRBJ1-2
clone size: NA
D gene: TRBD1
CDR3 DNA: TGTGCCAGCAGTGACCCGACAGGGTATGGCTACACCTTC
CDR3 protein: CASSDPTGYGYTF

V gene: TRBV29-1
J gene: TRBJ2-5
clone size: NA
D gene: TRBD2
CDR3 DNA: TGCAGCGTTGAGTGGGTACGGGAGGGACAAGAGACCCAGTACTTC
CDR3 protein: CSVEWVREGQETQYF

V gene: TRBV11-2
J gene: TRBJ2-5
clone size: NA
D gene: TRBD2
CDR3 DNA: TGTGCCAGCAGCTTAGCAGGGACTAGCGGGGGTTCAGAGACCCAGTACTTC
CDR3 protein: CASSLAGTSGGSETQYF

V gene: TRBV19
J gene: TRBJ2-2
clone size: few
D gene: TRBD2
CDR3 DNA: TGTGCCAGTAGTAGGACTAGCGGGTACACCGGGGAGCTGTTTTTT
CDR3 protein: CASSRTSGYTGELFF

V gene: TRBV7-9
J gene: TRBJ2-7
clone size: once
D gene: TRBD1
CDR3 DNA: TGTGCCAGCAGTCCACCGCCAGGACAGGTTAATTACGAGCAGTACTTC
CDR3 protein: CASSPPPGQVNYEQYF

V gene: TRBV4-3
J gene: TRBJ2-3
clone size: NA
D gene: TRBD1
CDR3 DNA: TGCGCCAGCAGCCAAGTCCCAGCCGCCTTGGACAGGATGGGTACGTATTTT
CDR3 protein: CASSQVPAALDRMGTYF

V gene: TRBV7-6
J gene: TRBJ2-5
clone size: NA
D gene: NA
CDR3 DNA: TGTGCCAGCAGCCCTGAGATCCCGCGCGGACAAGAGACCCAGTACTTC
CDR3 protein: CASSPEIPRGQETQYF

V gene: TRBV9
J gene: TRBJ2-1
clone size: NA
D gene: NA
CDR3 DNA: TGTGCCAGCAGCGTAAGGGCTAGCACAAACTACAATGAGCAGTTCTTC
CDR3 protein: CASSVRASTNYNEQFF

V gene: TRBV9
J gene: TRBJ2-1
clone size: once
D gene: TRBD2
CDR3 DNA: TGTGCCAGCAGCGCAGGACTAGCGGGGTCTAATGAGCAGTTCTTC
CDR3 protein: CASSAGLAGSNEQFF

V gene: TRBV4-2
J gene: TRBJ2-7
clone size: NA
D gene: TRBD1
CDR3 DNA: TGTGCCAGCAGCCATGGGTTCCGGGACAGGGAGGGCGAGCAGTACTTC
CDR3 protein: CASSHGFRDREGEQYF

V gene: TRBV5-1
J gene: TRBJ1-1
clone size: NA
D gene: NA
CDR3 DNA: TGCGCCAGCAGCTTGGCCGGGGAAACTGAAGCTTTCTTT
CDR3 protein: CASSLAGETEAFF

V gene: TRBV11-2
J gene: TRBJ2-5
clone size: few
D gene: TRBD2
CDR3 DNA: TGTGCCAGCAGTTTTAGCGGGACCAGCGGGGAGACCCAGTACTTC
CDR3 protein: CASSFSGTSGETQYF

V gene: TRBV7-8
J gene: TRBJ1-2
clone size: NA
D gene: NA
CDR3 DNA: TGTGCCAGCACCCCAAGCCCTCAGATCTATGGCTACACCTTC
CDR3 protein: CASTPSPQIYGYTF

V gene: TRBV10-3
J gene: TRBJ1-3
clone size: NA
D gene: NA
CDR3 DNA: TGTGCCATCAGTCGTCCAGGGGGAAACACCATATATTTT
CDR3 protein: CAISRPGGNTIYF

V gene: TRBV29-1
J gene: TRBJ1-1
clone size: NA
D gene: TRBD1
CDR3 DNA: TGCAGCGTTTTCACAGGGGATGGCACTGAAGCTTTCTTT
CDR3 protein: CSVFTGDGTEAFF

V gene: TRBV15
J gene: TRBJ2-1
clone size: NA
D gene: NA
CDR3 DNA: TGTGCCACCAGCCGGGCCAACGACAATGAGCAGTTCTTC
CDR3 protein: CATSRANDNEQFF